This T cell receptor (beta chain) was sequenced during a study of blood T cell repertoires in COVID-19. In the authors' methods: Amplified reference gene primers provided the basis for estimating nucleated cell counts. TCRdb's copy holds only in-frame clones and misses some; the assay was immunoSEQ multiplex PCR. V, J and clone size are taken as reported in that table, and D and trimming were inferred from the DNA itself. The sample has more than 100,000 clones, around 88% seen once. This TCR came from a man aged 45-60 years with active or convalescent COVID-19. Input material: peripheral blood.

The CDR3 sequence: CATSRTIGTANSGNTIYF. The CDR3 nucleotides are TGTGCCACCAGCAGGACTATCGGGACAGCCAACTCTGGAAACACCATATATTTT. The chain is built from TRBV15 and TRBJ1-3; 7 nucleotides line up with TRBD1. Per germline, CDR1 LNHNV and CDR2 YYDKDF (reference sequence). V shed 3 bases and J 0 bases; nucleotides not matched to a gene: 11. This CDR3 region has 18 residues. The whole variable domain, remainder taken from reference TRBV15 and TRBJ1-3, is DAMVIQNPRYQVTQFGKPVTLSCSQTLNHNVMYWYQQKSSQAPKLLFHYYDKDFNNEADTPDNFQSRRPNTSFCFLDIRSPGLGDTAMYLCATSRTIGTANSGNTIYFGEGSWLTVV.